The present TCR beta chain was sequenced within a study of blood T cell repertoires in COVID-19. TCRdb's table, derived via immunoSEQ multiplex PCR, lists solely in-frame clones and lacks some. The sample holds 200,000 to 250,000 clones, 80% to 90% seen once. J was trimmed by 4 bases and V by 2 bases; bases with no gene match: 7. CDR3 size: 17 residues. Germline CDR1 is KGHSH and CDR2 is LQKENI. Material for sequencing was peripheral blood. The V call is TRBV18, the J call TRBJ1-6; 8 bases line up with TRBD1. This clonotype was sampled from a man in his 60s who had recovered from COVID-19. CDR3 nucleotides: TGTGCCAGCTCACCAGCGGGGACAGGCGGATATAATTCACCCCTCCACTTT. Translated: CASSPAGTGGYNSPLHF.